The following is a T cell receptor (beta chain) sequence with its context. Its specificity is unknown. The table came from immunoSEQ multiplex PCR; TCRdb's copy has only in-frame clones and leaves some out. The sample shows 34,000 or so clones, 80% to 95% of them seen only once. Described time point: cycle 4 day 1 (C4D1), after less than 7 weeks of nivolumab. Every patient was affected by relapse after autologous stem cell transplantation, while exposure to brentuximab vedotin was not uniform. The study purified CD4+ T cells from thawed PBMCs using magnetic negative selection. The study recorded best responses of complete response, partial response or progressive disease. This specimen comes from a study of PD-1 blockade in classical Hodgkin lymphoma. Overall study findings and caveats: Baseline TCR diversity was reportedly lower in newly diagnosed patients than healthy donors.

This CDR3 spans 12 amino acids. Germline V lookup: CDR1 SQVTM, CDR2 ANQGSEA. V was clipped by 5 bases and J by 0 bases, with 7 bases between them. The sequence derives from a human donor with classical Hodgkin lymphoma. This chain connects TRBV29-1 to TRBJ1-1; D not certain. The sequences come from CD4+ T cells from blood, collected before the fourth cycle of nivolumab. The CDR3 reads CSVRRLNTEAFF. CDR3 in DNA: TGCAGCGTTCGGCGGTTGAACACTGAAGCTTTCTTT.